The TCR beta chain under discussion was sequenced for a study of CD8 T cells in Susac syndrome. Germline values: CDR1 SGHNT, CDR2 YYREEE (reference sequence). V was cut by 0 bases and J by 0 bases, with 13 bases left in between. The CDR3 has 17 amino acids. Random-hexamer reverse transcription was applied to roughly 0.5 to 1 ug RNA. From the immunoSEQ multiplex PCR reads, TCRdb called clonotypes with MiXCR, one entry per CDR3 protein. The profile shows about 180,000 distinct CDR3 sequences, about 94% of them singletons. The V and J genes are TRBV5-4 and TRBJ2-4; D gene ambiguous. Sequencing was carried out using CD4+ T cells from PBMCs. This clonotype was sampled from a human donor with Susac syndrome. In DNA, the CDR3 is TGTGCCAGCAGCTTGGCTTCCCCAGCGCCAGCCAAAAACATTCAGTACTTC. This translates into CASSLASPAPAKNIQYF.